The next 30 T cell receptor beta chains were all read from a single sample in a study of blood T cell repertoires in COVID-19. Sequencing was performed with immunoSEQ multiplex PCR; in TCRdb, only in-frame clones are kept and a portion is missing. The sample includes roughly 200,000 clones, 89% of them seen just once. Sequencing was performed on PBMCs or T cells enriched from blood (not recorded which). All receptors derive from a woman aged 40 to 55 with acute COVID-19.

Here the CDR3 reads CASSLVSGQETQYF. The DNA of the CDR3 is TGCGCCAGCAGCTTGGTGAGCGGCCAAGAGACCCAGTACTTC. This chain links TRBV5-1 with TRBJ2-5; tentative D call: TRBD2 (5 bases). Germline V CDR1 and CDR2: SGHRS, YFSETQ. The CDR3 is 14 amino acids. Trimming removed 0 bases from V and 1 base from J, with 7 bases in between.

This chain links TRBV30 with TRBJ1-2, with D perhaps TRBD1 (5 bases). The V and J ends lost 0 bases and 7 bases respectively, with 15 bases between them. Germline lookup yields CDR1 GTSNPN and CDR2 SVGIG (reference sequence). The CDR3 length is 14 residues. The CDR3 here is CAWSVLAREGGYTF. The CDR3 region has the DNA TGTGCCTGGAGTGTACTAGCCAGGGAGGGTGGCTACACCTTC.

This sequence joins TRBV5-4 and TRBJ2-4; TRBD2 aligns across 8 bases. Germline assignment: CDR1 SGHNT and CDR2 YYREEE (reference sequence). This CDR3 is built from 15 residues. Trimming cost V 2 bases and J 5 bases; bases outside gene matches: 6. The CDR3 sequence: CASSLPRGGENIQYF. In DNA form, the CDR3 reads TGTGCCAGCAGCTTACCCCGGGGGGGCGAAAACATTCAGTACTTC.

This rearrangement joins TRBV7-2 to TRBJ1-6; D gene ambiguous. CDR1 is SGHTA and CDR2 is FQGNSA in the germline V gene. V was trimmed by 1 base and J by 9 bases, leaving 4 bases between them. The CDR3 consists of 12 residues. The DNA of the CDR3 is TGTGCCAGCAGCTTAGATAGTTCACCCCTCCACTTT. This sequence encodes CASSLDSSPLHF.

The table lists this clone with a few counts. The rearrangement links TRBV4-1 to TRBJ1-2; D unclear. In germline, CDR1 is MGHRA, CDR2 YSYEKL. Trimming shortened V by 4 bases and J by 5 bases, and 20 bases separated the two germline ends. CDR3 length: 16 residues. The CDR3 DNA reads as TGCGCCAGCAGCCGTAGAGTTTCGGGTAGGAGGTATGGCTACACCTTC. Translating gives CASSRRVSGRRYGYTF.

The chain joins TRBV10-1 to TRBJ1-2; TRBD1 matches at 7 bases. V lost 10 bases, J lost 8 bases, and 19 bases stayed unmatched. Germline CDR1 WNHNN, CDR2 SYGVQD (reference sequence). The length of the CDR3 is 15 residues. The CDR3 loop is CATWTGPSLKGGYTF. In nucleotides, the CDR3 is TGCGCCACTTGGACAGGCCCCTCTCTCAAGGGGGGCTACACCTTC.

The chain couples TRBV9 to TRBJ2-2, with unresolved D. V was shortened by 0 bases and J by 5 bases, with 8 bases between the two germline ends. This CDR3 spans 14 amino acids. The germline V gene encodes CDR1 SGDLS and CDR2 YYNGEE. The CDR3 coding sequence is TGTGCCAGCAGCGTAGCTCCGAGGACCGGGGAGCTGTTTTTT. This sequence encodes CASSVAPRTGELFF.

The chain employs TRBV6-4 and TRBJ2-1; 10 nucleotides match TRBD1. The germline gives CDR1 MRHNA, CDR2 SNTAGT. CDR3 length: 18 residues. The V gene end was trimmed by 0 bases and the J gene end by 4 bases; junction bases not matched to a gene: 9. CDR3 sequence: CASSDSVVTGQGYNEQFF. CDR3 coding DNA: TGTGCCAGCAGTGACTCCGTCGTAACGGGACAGGGGTACAATGAGCAGTTCTTC.

This clone has at least ten counts. The chain has TRBV27 and TRBJ2-1; 10 bases are shared with TRBD2. The V gene end was trimmed by 10 bases and the J gene end by 0 bases; junction bases not matched to a gene: 12. CDR3 length equals 17 residues. Germline V lookup: CDR1 MNHEY, CDR2 SMNVEV (reference sequence). The CDR3 DNA sequence: TGTGCCACCCACTTGACTAGCGGGTATAGCTCCTACAATGAGCAGTTCTTC. Its translation is CATHLTSGYSSYNEQFF.

The chain is built from TRBV20-1 and TRBJ2-1; 14 bases line up with TRBD2. The CDR3 spans 18 residues. V lost 3 bases to trimming and J lost 0 bases; unmatched junction nucleotides: 7. From germline, CDR1 is DFQATT and CDR2 SNEGSKA (reference sequence). The CDR3 sequence is CSASRLAGGWSSYNEQFF. In DNA, the CDR3 is TGCAGTGCTAGTCGACTAGCGGGAGGGTGGTCCTCCTACAATGAGCAGTTCTTC.

This rearrangement joins TRBV30 to TRBJ2-1; 7 bases fit TRBD2. The V gene's germline CDR1 is GTSNPN and CDR2 SVGIG (reference sequence). The V and J ends lost 0 bases and 6 bases, in that order; junction bases with no gene match: 11. The CDR3 covers 16 residues. The CDR3 loop reads CAWSVKGGTGANEQFF. CDR3 DNA sequence: TGTGCCTGGAGTGTAAAGGGAGGGACCGGGGCCAATGAGCAGTTCTTC.

The chain combines TRBV4-1 with TRBJ2-2, with TRBD1 matching 9 bases. This CDR3 is 15 amino acids long. The V segment lost 1 base and the J segment 3 bases; nucleotides outside the gene matches: 0. Germline CDR1 is MGHRA and CDR2 is YSYEKL. The CDR3 region is CASSQGDRDTGELFF. CDR3 sequence (DNA): TGCGCCAGCAGCCAAGGGGACAGGGACACCGGGGAGCTGTTTTTT.

This rearrangement joins TRBV9 to TRBJ1-5, with 12 bases aligning to TRBD1. This CDR3 spans 16 amino acids. V shed 3 bases and J 5 bases; nucleotides not matched to a gene: 6. The germline V gene has CDR1 SGDLS and CDR2 YYNGEE. Here the CDR3 DNA reads TGTGCCAGCAGCGGGGGGACAGGGGGCGCGGATCAGCCCCAGCATTTT. It yields the protein CASSGGTGGADQPQHF.

The CDR3 reads CATSDLDSGTSGYEQYF. CDR3 DNA sequence: TGTGCCACCAGTGATTTGGACTCCGGGACTAGCGGATACGAGCAGTACTTC. This chain uses TRBV24-1 with TRBJ2-7; 11 nucleotides match TRBD2. Germline CDR1 is KGHDR and CDR2 is SFDVKD. The trim removed 0 bases at V and 4 bases at J, leaving 7 bases unmatched. The CDR3 covers 17 residues.

This chain links TRBV21-1 with TRBJ1-4. TRBV21-1 is marked as a pseudogene. The CDR3 has 15 amino acids. The CDR3 DNA follows: TGTGCCAGCAGCCGCCCGAAGGCGGCTAATGAAAAACTGTTTTTT. It codes for CASSRPKAANEKLFF.

The chain is built from TRBV19 and TRBJ2-5, with 8 bases that match TRBD2. Germline V gene sequence: CDR1 LNHDA, CDR2 SQIVND (reference sequence). The CDR3 extends over 15 amino acids. After removal of 4 bases from V and 4 bases from J, the junction contained 8 bases not matched to a gene. CDR3 coding DNA: TGTGCCAGTAGTACGTCTAGCGGGTGGGGAGAGACCCAGTACTTC. This encodes CASSTSSGWGETQYF.

This chain links TRBV21-1 with TRBJ1-4. TRBV21-1 is reported as a pseudogene. CDR3 length: 16 amino acids. CDR3 nucleotides: TGTGCCAGCAGCAAAAAGGCTGCGGGGTCCAATGAAAAACTGTTTTTT. As protein: CASSKKAAGSNEKLFF.

This clone was detected a few times. CDR3 nucleotide sequence: TGTGCCAGCTTCAGGCCGTACCTCTACGAGCAGTACTTC. Amino acids: CASFRPYLYEQYF. V usage is TRBV21-1 and J usage is TRBJ2-7; TRBD1, as called in the table, went unchecked against the DNA. TRBV21-1 counts as a pseudogene. The CDR3 spans 13 residues.

The chain employs TRBV30 and TRBJ1-4; D unresolved. Germline lookup yields CDR1 GTSNPN and CDR2 SVGIG (reference sequence). CDR3 length: 13 residues. Trimming left V 1 base short and J 13 bases short, with 16 bases between. The CDR3 DNA reads TGTGCCTGGAGTGCAACAGAAAGACAAGGACTGTTTTTT. It encodes CAWSATERQGLFF.

The chain carries TRBV12-5 and TRBJ1-3; no reliable D call. Germline values: CDR1 LGHNT, CDR2 FRNRAP. This CDR3 has 13 residues. V lost 6 bases, J lost 2 bases, and 8 bases lay in between. The DNA of the CDR3 is TGTGCTAGTGGCAGCGTTGCTGGAAACACCATATATTTT. Amino acid sequence: CASGSVAGNTIYF.

This chain uses TRBV9 with TRBJ1-1, with 7 bases matching TRBD1. Germline V gives CDR1 SGDLS, CDR2 YYNGEE. V was pared by 0 bases and J by 3 bases, with 5 bases of the junction left unmatched. The CDR3 runs to 15 residues. The CDR3 bases are TGTGCCAGCAGCGTAGATGACAGGGTAGACACTGAAGCTTTCTTT. Translation: CASSVDDRVDTEAFF. Full variable domain (outside the CDR3, taken from reference TRBV9 and TRBJ1-1): DSGVTQTPKHLITATGQRVTLRCSPRSGDLSVYWYQQSLDQGLQFLIQYYNGEERAKGNILERFSAQQFPDLHSELNLSSLELGDSALYFCASSVDDRVDTEAFFGQGTRLTVV.

J is TRBJ1-2 and V is TRBV5-8; no definite D call. The germline CDR1 and CDR2 sequences are SGHTS and YDEGEE. Trimming cost V 8 bases and J 1 base, with 9 bases left between them. The length of the CDR3 is 12 residues. CDR3 DNA sequence: TGTGCCAGTACACCCTTTAACTATGGCTACACCTTC. It is translated as CASTPFNYGYTF.

This sequence joins TRBV27 and TRBJ2-5; possibly TRBD2 for D (6 bases). Germline V gives CDR1 MNHEY, CDR2 SMNVEV (reference sequence). Trimming cost V 8 bases and J 5 bases, with 18 bases left between them. CDR3 length: 14 residues. The CDR3 DNA sequence: TGTGCCAGCGGGGTGGGGGGATCACCGGAGACCCAGTACTTC. As protein: CASGVGGSPETQYF.

The rearrangement uses TRBV4-3 and TRBJ2-1; 7 positions agree with TRBD2. V lost 3 bases to trimming and J lost 1 base; unmatched junction nucleotides: 3. Germline V gives CDR1 LGHNA, CDR2 YSLEER. The CDR3 consists of 15 residues. The DNA for the CDR3 is TGCGCCAGCAGCCAGGGGCGGGGGTCCTACAATGAGCAGTTCTTC. Its protein product is CASSQGRGSYNEQFF.

The chain joins TRBV7-2 to TRBJ2-7; 14 nucleotides align to TRBD2. J lost 7 bases, V lost 5 bases, and 7 bases had no gene match. The CDR3 consists of 15 residues. Germline V gene data show CDR1 as SGHTA and CDR2 as FQGNSA. This CDR3 reads CASSLGGTSGREQYF. CDR3 DNA: TGTGCCAGCAGCCTAGGGGGGACTAGCGGGAGAGAGCAGTACTTC.

The rearrangement uses TRBV6-1 and TRBJ1-6; unclear D gene. The CDR3 has 14 amino acids. Germline CDR1 MNHNS, CDR2 SASEGT. Trimming cost V 0 bases and J 6 bases, with 6 bases left between them. The CDR3 sequence: CASSEAAPNSPLHF. In nucleotides, the CDR3 is TGTGCCAGCAGTGAAGCGGCACCTAATTCACCCCTCCACTTT.

The rearrangement joins TRBV28 to TRBJ2-5; 7 positions match TRBD1. The CDR3 covers 16 residues. Germline loops: CDR1 MDHEN, CDR2 SYDVKM. Germline trimming cut 5 bases from V and 1 base from J; bases unmatched to any gene: 10. CDR3 in amino acids: CASSAPRDRAQETQYF. In nucleotides, the CDR3 is TGTGCCAGCAGTGCCCCCAGGGACAGAGCCCAAGAGACCCAGTACTTC.

The chain carries TRBV3-1 (or the pseudogene TRBV3-2) and TRBJ1-2, with TRBD1 matching 8 bases. This CDR3 has 15 amino acids. Looked up from germline, CDR1 is LGHDT and CDR2 is YNNKEL (reference sequence). Trimming took 2 bases from V and 2 from J; bases not matched to a gene: 4. The CDR3: CASSQRTGKNYGYTF. In DNA, the CDR3 is TGTGCCAGCAGCCAACGGACAGGGAAGAACTATGGCTACACCTTC.

This chain joins TRBV7-6 and TRBJ1-5; D may be TRBD1 (6 bases). This CDR3 comprises 14 residues. The germline V and J ends were trimmed by 6 bases and 1 base, with 10 bases remaining between them. The germline V gene has CDR1 SGHVS and CDR2 FNYEAQ. DNA for the CDR3: TGTGCCAGCAGTCAACAGGGAAGCAATCAGCCCCAGCATTTT. The encoded protein is CASSQQGSNQPQHF.

The chain couples TRBV10-1 to TRBJ1-5; TRBD1 might be the D (6 bases). V was shortened by 5 bases and J by 7 bases, with 9 bases between the two germline ends. This CDR3 comprises 12 residues. Germline V gene lookup returns CDR1 WNHNN and CDR2 SYGVQD (reference sequence). CDR3 loop: CASSKQGQPQHF. CDR3 coding DNA: TGCGCCAGCAGTAAACAGGGCCAGCCCCAGCATTTT.